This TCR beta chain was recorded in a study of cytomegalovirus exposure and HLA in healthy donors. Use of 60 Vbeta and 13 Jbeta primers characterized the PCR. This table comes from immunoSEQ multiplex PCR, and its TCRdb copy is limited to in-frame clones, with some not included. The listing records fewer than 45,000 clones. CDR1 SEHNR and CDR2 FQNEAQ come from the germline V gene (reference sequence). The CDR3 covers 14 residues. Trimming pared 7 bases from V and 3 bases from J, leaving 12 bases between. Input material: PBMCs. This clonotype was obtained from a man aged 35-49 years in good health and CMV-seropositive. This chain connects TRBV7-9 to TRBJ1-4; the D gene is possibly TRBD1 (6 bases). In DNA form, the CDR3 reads TGTGCCAGCACTCCGGGACATCCTAATGAAAAACTGTTTTTT. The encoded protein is CASTPGHPNEKLFF.